This record concerns one TCR beta chain sequence. The sample belongs to a study of blood T cell repertoires in COVID-19. The CDR3 totals 17 residues. V gave up 2 bases and J gave up 2 bases, with 18 bases separating them. CDR1 is SGHVS, CDR2 FQNEAQ, per germline. Original analysis: How many nucleated cells were present was estimated from reference gene primer amplification. Libraries were prepared by immunoSEQ multiplex PCR; TCRdb keeps only in-frame clonotypes and omits some of them. Clonal size and the V and J genes are those of that table, whereas D and trimming came from the DNA. The sample carries 150,000 to 160,000 clones, 75% to 90% recorded once.

This receptor was taken from a woman aged 40 to 50 with acute or convalescent COVID-19. Sequencing was performed on peripheral blood. This chain uses TRBV7-8 with TRBJ1-2; tentative D call: TRBD1 (5 bases). The CDR3 protein is CASSLTRGGWGNYGYTF. CDR3 DNA: TGTGCCAGCAGCTTAACCCGGGGGGGTTGGGGGAACTATGGCTACACCTTC.